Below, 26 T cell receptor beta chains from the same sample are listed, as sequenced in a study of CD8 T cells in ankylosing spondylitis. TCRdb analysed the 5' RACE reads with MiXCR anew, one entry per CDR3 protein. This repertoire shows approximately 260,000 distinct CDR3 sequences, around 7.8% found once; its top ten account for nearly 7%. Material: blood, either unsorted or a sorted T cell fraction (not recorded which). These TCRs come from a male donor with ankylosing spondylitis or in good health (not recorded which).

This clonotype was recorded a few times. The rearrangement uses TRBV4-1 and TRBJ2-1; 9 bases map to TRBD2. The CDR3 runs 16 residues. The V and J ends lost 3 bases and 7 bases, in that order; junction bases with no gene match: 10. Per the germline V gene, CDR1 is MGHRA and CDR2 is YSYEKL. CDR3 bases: TGCGCCAGCAGCCACGCCGGGACTAGCAGGGGAAATGAGCAGTTCTTC. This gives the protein CASSHAGTSRGNEQFF.

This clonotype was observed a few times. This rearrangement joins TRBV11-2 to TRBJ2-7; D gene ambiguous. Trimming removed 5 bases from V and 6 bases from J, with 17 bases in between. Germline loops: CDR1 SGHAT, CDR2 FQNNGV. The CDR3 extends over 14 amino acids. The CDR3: CASSLGPGYSEQYF. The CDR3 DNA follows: TGTGCCAGCAGCCTCGGTCCCGGTTACTCCGAGCAGTACTTC.

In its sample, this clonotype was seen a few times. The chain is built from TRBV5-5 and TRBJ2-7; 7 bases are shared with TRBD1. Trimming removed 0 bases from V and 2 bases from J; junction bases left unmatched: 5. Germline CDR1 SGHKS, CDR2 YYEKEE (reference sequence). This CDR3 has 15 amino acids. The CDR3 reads CASSLGSTGAYEQYF. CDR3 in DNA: TGTGCCAGCAGCTTGGGGAGCACAGGGGCCTACGAGCAGTACTTC.

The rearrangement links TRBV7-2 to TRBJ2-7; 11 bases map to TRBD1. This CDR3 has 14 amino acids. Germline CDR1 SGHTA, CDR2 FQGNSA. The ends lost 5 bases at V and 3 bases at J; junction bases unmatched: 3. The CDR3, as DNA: TGTGCCAGCAGCATCGGGACAGGGGGCTACGAGCAGTACTTC. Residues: CASSIGTGGYEQYF.

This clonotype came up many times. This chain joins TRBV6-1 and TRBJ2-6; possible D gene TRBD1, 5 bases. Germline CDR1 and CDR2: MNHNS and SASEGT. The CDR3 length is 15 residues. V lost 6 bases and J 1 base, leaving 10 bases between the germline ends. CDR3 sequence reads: CASSPQVSGANVLTF. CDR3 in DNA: TGTGCCAGCAGCCCACAGGTTTCTGGGGCCAACGTCCTGACTTTC.

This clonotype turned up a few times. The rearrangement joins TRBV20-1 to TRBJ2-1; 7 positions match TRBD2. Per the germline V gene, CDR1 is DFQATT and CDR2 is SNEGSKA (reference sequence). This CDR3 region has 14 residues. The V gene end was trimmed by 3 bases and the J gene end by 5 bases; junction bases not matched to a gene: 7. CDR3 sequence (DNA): TGCAGTGCTAGGGACGGGGGGTGGGACAATGAGCAGTTCTTC. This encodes CSARDGGWDNEQFF.

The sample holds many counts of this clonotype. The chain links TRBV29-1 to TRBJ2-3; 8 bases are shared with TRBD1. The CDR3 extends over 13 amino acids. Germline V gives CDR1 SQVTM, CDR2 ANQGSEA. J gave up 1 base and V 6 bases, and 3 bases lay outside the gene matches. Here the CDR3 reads CSVEGQGTDTQYF. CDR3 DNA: TGCAGCGTAGAGGGACAGGGCACAGATACGCAGTATTTT.

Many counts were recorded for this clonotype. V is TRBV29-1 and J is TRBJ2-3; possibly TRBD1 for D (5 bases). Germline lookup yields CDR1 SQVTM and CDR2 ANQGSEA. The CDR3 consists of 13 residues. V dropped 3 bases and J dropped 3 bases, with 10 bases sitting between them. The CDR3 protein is CSVEAGQTDTQYF. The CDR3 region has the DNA TGCAGCGTTGAGGCAGGGCAGACAGATACGCAGTATTTT.

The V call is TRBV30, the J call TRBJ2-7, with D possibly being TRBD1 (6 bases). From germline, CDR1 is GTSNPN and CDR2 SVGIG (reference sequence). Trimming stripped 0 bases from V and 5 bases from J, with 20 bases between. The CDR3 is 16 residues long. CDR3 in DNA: TGTGCCTGGAGTGTCCGGGACACAATCCGGGCCGACGAGCAGTACTTC. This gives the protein CAWSVRDTIRADEQYF.

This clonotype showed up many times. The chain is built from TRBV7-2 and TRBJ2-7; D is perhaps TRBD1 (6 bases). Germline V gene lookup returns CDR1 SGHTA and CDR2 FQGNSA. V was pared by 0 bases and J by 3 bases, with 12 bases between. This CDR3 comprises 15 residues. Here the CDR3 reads CASSLATGMSYEQYF. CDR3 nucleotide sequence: TGTGCCAGCAGCTTAGCTACAGGGATGAGCTACGAGCAGTACTTC.

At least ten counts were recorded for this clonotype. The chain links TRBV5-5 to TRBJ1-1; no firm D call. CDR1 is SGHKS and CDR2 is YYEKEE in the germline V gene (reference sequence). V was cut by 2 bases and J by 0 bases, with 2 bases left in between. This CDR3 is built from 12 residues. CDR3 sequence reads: CASSFLNTEAFF. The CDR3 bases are TGTGCCAGCAGCTTTTTGAACACTGAAGCTTTCTTT.

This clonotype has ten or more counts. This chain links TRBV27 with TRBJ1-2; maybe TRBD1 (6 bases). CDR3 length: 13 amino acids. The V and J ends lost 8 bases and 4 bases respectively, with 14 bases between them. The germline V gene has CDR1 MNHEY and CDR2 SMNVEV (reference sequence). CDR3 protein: CASRAGAGYGYTF. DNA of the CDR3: TGTGCCAGCCGCGCGGGGGCGGGCTATGGCTACACCTTC.

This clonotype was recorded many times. As DNA, the CDR3 is TGTGCCAGCAGCTTATATAGCTCAAGCTCCTACAATGAGCAGTTCTTC. This sequence encodes CASSLYSSSSYNEQFF. This sequence joins TRBV7-3 and TRBJ2-1, with D uncertain. The CDR3 sequence is 16 residues long. CDR1 and CDR2 (germline): SGHTA, FQGTGA. Trimming cost V 2 bases and J 0 bases, with 11 bases left between them.

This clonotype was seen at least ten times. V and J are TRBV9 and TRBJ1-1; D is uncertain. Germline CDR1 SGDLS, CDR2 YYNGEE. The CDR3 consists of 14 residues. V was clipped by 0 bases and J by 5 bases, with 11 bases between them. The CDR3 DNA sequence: TGTGCCAGCAGCGTAGGTGGGGTCGCGACTGAAGCTTTCTTT. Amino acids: CASSVGGVATEAFF.

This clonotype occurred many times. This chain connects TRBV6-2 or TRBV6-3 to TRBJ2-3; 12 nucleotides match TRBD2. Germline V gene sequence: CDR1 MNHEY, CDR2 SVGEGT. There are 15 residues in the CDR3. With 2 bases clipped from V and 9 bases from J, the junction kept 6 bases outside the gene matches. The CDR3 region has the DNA TGTGCCAGCAGTTACCCGACTAGCGGGGGCGCGACGCAGTATTTT. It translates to CASSYPTSGGATQYF.

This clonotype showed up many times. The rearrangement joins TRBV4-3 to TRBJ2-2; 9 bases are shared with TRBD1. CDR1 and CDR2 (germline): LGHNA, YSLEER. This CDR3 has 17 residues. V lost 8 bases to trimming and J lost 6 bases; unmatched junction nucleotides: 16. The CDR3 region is CASPQAGTGNFAGELFF. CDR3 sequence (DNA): TGCGCCAGCCCCCAAGCCGGGACAGGGAATTTCGCCGGGGAGCTGTTTTTT.

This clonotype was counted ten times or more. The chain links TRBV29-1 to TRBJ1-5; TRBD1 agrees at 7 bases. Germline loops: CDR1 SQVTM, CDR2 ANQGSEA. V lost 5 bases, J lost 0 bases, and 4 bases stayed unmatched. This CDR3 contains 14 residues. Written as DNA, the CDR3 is TGCAGCGTTTGGGACAGCCATAGCAATCAGCCCCAGCATTTT. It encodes CSVWDSHSNQPQHF. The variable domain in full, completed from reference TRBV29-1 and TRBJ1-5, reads SAVISQKPSRDICQRGTSLTIQCQVDSQVTMMFWYRQQPGQSLTLIATANQGSEATYESGFVIDKFPISRPNLTFSTLTVSNMSPEDSSIYLCSVWDSHSNQPQHFGDGTRLSIL.

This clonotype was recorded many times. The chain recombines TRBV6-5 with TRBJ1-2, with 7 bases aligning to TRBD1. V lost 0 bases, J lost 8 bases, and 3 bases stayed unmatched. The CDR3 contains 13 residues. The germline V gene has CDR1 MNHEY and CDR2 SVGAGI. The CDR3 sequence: CASSYSRGQGYTF. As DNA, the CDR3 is TGTGCCAGCAGTTACTCGAGGGGGCAAGGCTACACCTTC.

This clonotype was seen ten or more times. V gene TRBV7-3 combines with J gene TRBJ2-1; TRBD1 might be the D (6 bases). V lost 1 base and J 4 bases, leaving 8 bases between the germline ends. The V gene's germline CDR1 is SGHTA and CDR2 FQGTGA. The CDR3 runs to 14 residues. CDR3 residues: CASSLSRGYNEQFF. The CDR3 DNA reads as TGTGCCAGCAGCTTAAGCAGGGGTTACAATGAGCAGTTCTTC.

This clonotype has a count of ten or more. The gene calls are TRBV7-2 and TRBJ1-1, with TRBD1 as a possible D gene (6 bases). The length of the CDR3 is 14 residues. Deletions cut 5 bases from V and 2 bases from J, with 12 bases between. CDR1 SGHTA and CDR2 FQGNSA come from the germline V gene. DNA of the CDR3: TGTGCCAGCAGCCTGGGACACCTAAACACTGAAGCTTTCTTT. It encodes CASSLGHLNTEAFF.

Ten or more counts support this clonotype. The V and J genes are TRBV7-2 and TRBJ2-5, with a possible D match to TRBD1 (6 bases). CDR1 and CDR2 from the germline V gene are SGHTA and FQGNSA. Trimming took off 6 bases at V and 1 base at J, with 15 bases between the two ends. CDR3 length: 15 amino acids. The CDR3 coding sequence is TGTGCCAGCAGGCACCAATTACAGGGCCAAGAGACCCAGTACTTC. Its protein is CASRHQLQGQETQYF.

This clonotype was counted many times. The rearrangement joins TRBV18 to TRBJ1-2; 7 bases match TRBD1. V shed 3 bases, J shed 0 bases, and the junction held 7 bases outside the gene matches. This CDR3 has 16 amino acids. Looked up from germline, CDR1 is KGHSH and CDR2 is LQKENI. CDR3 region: CASSPVGQAANYGYTF. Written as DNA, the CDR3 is TGTGCCAGCTCACCGGTAGGACAGGCTGCTAACTATGGCTACACCTTC.

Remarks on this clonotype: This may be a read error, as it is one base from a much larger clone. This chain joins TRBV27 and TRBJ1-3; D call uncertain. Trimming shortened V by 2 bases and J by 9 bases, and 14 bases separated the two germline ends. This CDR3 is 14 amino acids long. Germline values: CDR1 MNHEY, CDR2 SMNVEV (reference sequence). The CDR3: CASSLDPSRTTIYF. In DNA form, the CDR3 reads TGTGCCAGCAGTTTAGACCCATCAAGAACCACCATATATTTT.

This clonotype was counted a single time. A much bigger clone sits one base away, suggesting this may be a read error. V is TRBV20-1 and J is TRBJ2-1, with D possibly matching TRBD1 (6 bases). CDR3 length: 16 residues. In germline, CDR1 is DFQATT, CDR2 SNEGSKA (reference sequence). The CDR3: CCARDGLGASYNEQFF. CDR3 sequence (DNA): TGCTGTGCTAGAGATGGGCTGGGGGCCTCCTACAATGAGCAGTTCTTC.

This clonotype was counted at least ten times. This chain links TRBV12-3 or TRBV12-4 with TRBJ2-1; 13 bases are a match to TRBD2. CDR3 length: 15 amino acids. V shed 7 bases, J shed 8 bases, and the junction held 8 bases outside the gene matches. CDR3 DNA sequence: TGTGCCAGCATCAAAGGACTAGCGGGAGCGGATGAGCAGTTCTTC. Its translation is CASIKGLAGADEQFF.

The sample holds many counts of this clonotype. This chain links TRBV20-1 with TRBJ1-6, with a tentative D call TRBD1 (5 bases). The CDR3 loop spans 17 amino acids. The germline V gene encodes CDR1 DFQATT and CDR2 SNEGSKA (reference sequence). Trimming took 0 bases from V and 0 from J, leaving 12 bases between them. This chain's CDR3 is CSARDKGFSSYNSPLHF. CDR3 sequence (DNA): TGCAGTGCTAGAGATAAGGGGTTTTCCTCCTATAATTCACCCCTCCACTTT.